Reported below is one T cell receptor beta chain. This clonotype was seen a few times. The antigen this receptor binds is unknown. Base qualities are not recorded, but no much larger clone differs from it by a single base. A patient counted as having stable Graves' hyperthyroidism if no progression to ophthalmopathy occurred over 18 months of follow-up. Hyperthyroidism patients were newly diagnosed, with disease duration under 2 months, and aged 18 to 65 years. Patients with uncontrolled infections, other autoimmune diseases, pregnancy or lactation were excluded. Diagnoses were established on the basis of clinical symptoms, serum thyroxine and TRAb, thyroid ultrasound, and orbital computed tomography. PBMCs were isolated from approximately 10 ml of fresh peripheral blood by Ficoll-Paque density gradient centrifugation. Total RNA was extracted using Trizol reagent, and RNA quality was assessed on an Agilent 2100 Bioanalyzer.

The TCR beta CDR3 regions were amplified from the RNA transcripts. The TCR CDR3 was subjected to a first round of RT-PCR using the HTBI primer set and the Qiagen OneStep RT-PCR kit. Libraries were constructed in a second round of multiplex PCR, after which size selection and purification were carried out. Paired-end sequencing of the libraries was performed with 100 bp reads on an Illumina HiSeq2000. The paper's processing steps were these. Raw data were processed with SOAPnuke, discarding reads with adapters, uncalled bases, mean Phred below 15, or no exact constant-primer or identifier match. COPE v1.2.5 was used to merge high-quality paired reads, and clonotypes were defined as unique nucleotide sequences. MiTCR v1.1 was used to align clonotypes to the IMGT TRBV, TRBD and TRBJ reference segments. Only V-J combinations with frequency above 0.0001, covering 99% to 99.2% of repertoires, were analysed. The TCS score was defined as F50 (clonal expansion) divided by E x V (chaos), with BLOSUM62-based TCRdist calculated between CDR3 peptides within each V-J. Welch's t-statistics and random forest reduced fewer than 600 V-J features to around 14, which were used in a naive Bayes classifier (R e1071). The similarity between thyroid and blood repertoires was quantified using the Morisita-Horn index. TCRdb reprocessing: public reads trimmed at Q25 with fastp, clones called with MiXCR, in-frame beta chains kept. Rows matching on CDR3 protein sequence are summarized as one entry with the most common DNA and genes. TCRdb assigned the V and J calls; the authors' analysis was not used. The sample data list hundreds of thousands of distinct CDR3 sequences, and about 38% of these were observed just once. Of the sample, over 8% is held by the ten largest clones.

The sample is drawn from a study of T cells in Graves' hyperthyroidism and ophthalmopathy (dated by TCRdb to 2018 to 2020). The study in broad terms: Peripheral blood was sampled at the time of initial diagnosis, prior to any treatment. To identify TCR V-J signatures that set the groups apart, the researchers used a discovery cohort of 100 patients, made up of under 45 with Graves' ophthalmopathy and some 55 with stable Graves' hyperthyroidism. For training and testing, the approximately 97 patients in the discovery cohort were randomly divided in a 7:3 ratio. Following sampling, methimazole starting at 30 mg daily was given to hyperthyroidism patients, and high-dose intravenous methylprednisolone was given to ophthalmopathy patients. Whether ophthalmopathy could be predicted prospectively was tested in an independent validation cohort made up of under 20 hyperthyroidism patients plus 17 patients who later progressed to ophthalmopathy. The study also compared thyroid tissue and blood T-cell repertoires from about six Graves' hyperthyroidism patients. According to the paper, TCR Vbeta CDR3 sequencing was carried out on 135 peripheral blood samples, which came from 40 to 45 ophthalmopathy, around 75 hyperthyroidism and about 17 progressor patients. Paper-wide results and their limitations: In validation, the model predicted progression to ophthalmopathy a median of roughly six months before onset, with 70% to 71% sensitivity and 72.22% specificity. Most expanded thyroid clonotypes (frequency above 0.001) were also found in blood, which suggests that blood repertoires may mirror thyroid immune responses. In cross-validation, a model built on a 13 V-J signature told ophthalmopathy apart from stable hyperthyroidism with 87.88% sensitivity and roughly 83% specificity, and in testing the same model reached 80%/75%. No statistical method was used to fix the sample size in advance, and group allocation was not hidden from the investigators.

The sequenced material came from blood. The source is a man younger than 30 with Graves' hyperthyroidism.

The DNA reads TGTGCCAGCAGCCAGGGGTTTTACAATCAGCCCCAGCATTTT. This is translated as CASSQGFYNQPQHF. In this chain, TRBV7-9 is recombined with TRBJ1-5; the D gene is perhaps TRBD1, from 6 matching bases. From the germline V gene (reference sequence), CDR1 is SEHNR and CDR2 is FQNEAQ. Including the terminal cysteine and phenylalanine, the CDR3 comprises 14 residues. The DNA shown is the 42-base CDR3, in frame from base 1. V is shortened by 5 bases, J by 3 bases, and the region joining them spans 11 bases.